Sequencing of this T cell receptor beta chain was carried out in a study of blood T cell repertoires in COVID-19. This table comes from immunoSEQ multiplex PCR, and its TCRdb copy is limited to in-frame clones, with some not included. The sample contains approximately 94,000 clones, 80% of which appear only once. Germline values: CDR1 SGHDT, CDR2 YYEEEE. This CDR3 is built from 13 residues. With 4 bases clipped from V and 8 bases from J, the junction kept 5 bases outside the gene matches. The TCR comes from a man in his sixties or seventies with active or convalescent COVID-19. The sequenced material came from peripheral blood. This chain joins TRBV5-6 and TRBJ2-1; 8 nucleotides line up with TRBD1. The CDR3 here is CASSADRGDEQFF. CDR3 nucleotide sequence: TGTGCCAGCAGCGCTGACAGGGGCGATGAGCAGTTCTTC. Drawing the rest from reference TRBV5-6 and TRBJ2-1, the complete variable domain is DAGVTQSPTHLIKTRGQQVTLRCSPKSGHDTVSWYQQALGQGPQFIFQYYEEEERQRGNFPDRFSGHQFPNYSSELNVNALLLGDSALYLCASSADRGDEQFFGPGTRLTVL.